This T cell receptor beta chain was sequenced in a study of OX40 agonist ivuxolimab in advanced cancers. Whole-study context: Patients in dose escalation had liver, melanoma, kidney or head and neck cancers. General study points: Near-lowest levels of clonal expansion characterized partial responders at 0.1-3.0 mg/kg.

Only one count was recorded for this clone. The antigen is not known. Sequencing was performed with immunoSEQ multiplex PCR; in TCRdb, only in-frame clones are kept and a portion is missing. The sample lists 77,000 or so clones, roughly 91% occurring once. V lost 3 bases to trimming and J lost 4 bases, with 3 bases between them. The CDR3 contains 12 residues. Germline V CDR1 and CDR2: MDHEN, SYDVKM. V and J are TRBV28 and TRBJ2-2, with D unresolved. Sample: CD4+ or CD8+ T cells sorted from blood, taken in a trial of the OX40 agonist ivuxolimab. The source is an adult with an advanced solid tumor such as melanoma, head and neck, liver or kidney cancer. The CDR3 region is CASSLGTGELFF. The CDR3 coding sequence is TGTGCCAGCAGTTTGGGCACCGGGGAGCTGTTTTTT.